This T cell receptor (beta chain) was recovered during a study of blood T cell repertoires in COVID-19. Whole-study context: T cells, B-cell-depleted T cells, or PBMCs provided the cDNA or gDNA that served as material.

The Seattle patients joined while their infection was active and were tracked longitudinally afterward. Germline CDR1 SGHTA, CDR2 FQGNSA. With V trimmed by 0 bases and J by 3 bases, 4 bases remained unmatched. This CDR3 has 16 amino acids. In the original workflow: By means of reference gene primer amplification, nucleated cell counts were estimated. Assay: immunoSEQ multiplex PCR; the TCRdb copy retains only in-frame clones and omits some. That table furnishes V, J and clone size, whereas the DNA furnished D and trimming. The sample yields some 520,000 clones, roughly 89% seen once. This chain uses TRBV7-2 with TRBJ2-1; TRBD2 matches at 8 bases. This receptor was taken from a man aged 18 to 29 with COVID-19, enrolled during active disease. Sequenced material: peripheral blood. Here the CDR3 DNA reads TGTGCCAGCAGCTTAGCGAGCGGGAGCCTCTACAATGAGCAGTTCTTC. This encodes CASSLASGSLYNEQFF.